These 22 T cell receptor beta chains share one sample of origin, sequenced in a study of monozygotic twins with inflammatory bowel disease. TCRdb re-called the 5' RACE reads and gives one entry per CDR3 protein, without DNA. In all, the sample yields approximately 200,000 distinct CDR3 sequences. Sequencing was carried out using blood. Receptor source: a human donor with ulcerative colitis or Crohn's disease, or a healthy co-twin of an affected twin (not recorded which).

The chain couples TRBV11-1 to TRBJ2-1; TCRdb reports TRBD2, a call that lacks DNA to check it against. Germline CDR1 and CDR2: SGHAT and FQDESV (reference sequence). The CDR3 runs to 19 residues. The chain's CDR3 is CASSSPPVYPTYSYNEQFF.

This chain uses TRBV20-1 with TRBJ2-3; no DNA is available, so the TRBD2 call from TCRdb remains unchecked. Germline assignment: CDR1 DFQATT and CDR2 SNEGSKA (reference sequence). The CDR3 length is 14 residues. The CDR3 is CSAKGLALTDTQYF.

This CDR3 is CASSQDGRLAGGLNEQYF. The chain links TRBV4-2 to TRBJ2-7; TCRdb's D call of TRBD2 is untestable without DNA. Germline CDR1 is LGHNA and CDR2 is YNFKEQ. The CDR3 totals 18 residues.

The chain carries TRBV29-1 and TRBJ2-1; TCRdb's assignment of TRBD1 cannot be checked, as there is no DNA. The germline CDR1 and CDR2 sequences are SQVTM and ANQGSEA. The CDR3 consists of 14 residues. Here the CDR3 reads CSVVRGGAYNEQFF.

The J gene is TRBJ1-4, the V gene TRBV14. The CDR3 loop spans 13 amino acids. Germline CDR1 reads SGHDN; CDR2 reads FVKESK. The chain's CDR3 is CASSPGVNEKLFF.

The CDR3 spells CASSPAGGSEAFF. The rearrangement uses TRBV4-1 and TRBJ1-1. The CDR3 length is 13 residues. Germline V gene lookup returns CDR1 MGHRA and CDR2 YSYEKL.

The V and J genes are TRBV5-6 and TRBJ2-4; the TCRdb call, TRBD1, lacks DNA for checking. CDR1 is SGHDT, CDR2 YYEEEE, per germline. CDR3 length: 16 amino acids. This CDR3 reads CASSRYRDLAKNIQYF.

The rearrangement joins TRBV7-2 to TRBJ1-1; the TCRdb D gene call, TRBD1, has no DNA to confirm it. Germline assignment: CDR1 SGHTA and CDR2 FQGNSA. The CDR3 covers 13 residues. The CDR3 reads CASSLTGPLGAFF.

The chain links TRBV6-1 to TRBJ1-1; the D gene TCRdb calls, TRBD1, cannot be checked with no DNA. Germline CDR1 and CDR2: MNHNS and SASEGT. This CDR3 has 14 amino acids. CDR3 sequence reads: CASHPWGPNTEAFF.

The chain carries TRBV5-1 and TRBJ2-3; TCRdb returns TRBD2, unconfirmable since there is no DNA. The germline V gene encodes CDR1 SGHRS and CDR2 YFSETQ. This CDR3 has 14 residues. The CDR3 reads CASSLRESTDTQYF.

The chain couples TRBV5-1 to TRBJ1-4; TCRdb's D call, TRBD1, is unchecked because there is no DNA. Germline V gives CDR1 SGHRS, CDR2 YFSETQ. The CDR3 is made up of 16 amino acids. CDR3 sequence: CASRQGQGTPNEKLFF.

The chain is built from TRBV27 and TRBJ1-1; absent DNA, TCRdb's TRBD1 call cannot be checked. The CDR3 is 13 residues long. The V gene's germline CDR1 is MNHEY and CDR2 SMNVEV (reference sequence). CDR3 amino acids: CASSLYGQGKAFF.

The chain carries TRBV5-1 and TRBJ2-3; the D call from TCRdb, TRBD1, cannot be confirmed without DNA. Germline CDR1 and CDR2: SGHRS and YFSETQ. CDR3 length: 14 amino acids. This CDR3 is CASSPGTGSDTQYF.

This sequence joins TRBV7-2 and TRBJ2-5. CDR3 length: 15 residues. CDR1 is SGHTA, CDR2 FQGNSA, per germline. This chain's CDR3 is CASSFVQLYQETQYF.

This chain connects TRBV12-3 or TRBV12-4 to TRBJ2-7. The CDR3 has 16 amino acids. CDR3 sequence reads: CASSLRVTRSSYEQYF.

V usage is TRBV19 and J usage is TRBJ2-1; without DNA, the TCRdb call of TRBD1 cannot be checked. Germline CDR1 is LNHDA and CDR2 is SQIVND (reference sequence). This CDR3 is built from 14 residues. The CDR3 loop reads CASMGTTSYNEQFF.

The chain recombines TRBV19 with TRBJ2-6; TCRdb indicates TRBD1, and absent DNA this call remains unverified. This CDR3 comprises 17 residues. The germline gives CDR1 LNHDA, CDR2 SQIVND (reference sequence). The CDR3 spells CASTPLTGGSGANVLTF.

The chain has TRBV6-6 and TRBJ2-7; TCRdb names TRBD2, which stays unverified in the absence of DNA. The CDR3 consists of 14 residues. The germline gives CDR1 MNHNY, CDR2 SVGAGI (reference sequence). The CDR3 loop reads CARPRRESSYEQYF.

This rearrangement joins TRBV2 to TRBJ2-3; TCRdb's D call of TRBD2 is untestable without DNA. CDR3 size: 15 residues. The germline V gene encodes CDR1 SNHLY and CDR2 FYNNEI. CDR3 region: CASSSSGGATDTQYF. The full variable domain, with the rest looked up from reference TRBV2 and TRBJ2-3, is EPEVTQTPSHQVTQMGQEVILRCVPISNHLYFYWYRQILGQKVEFLVSFYNNEISEKSEIFDDQFSVERPDGSNFTLKIRSTKLEDSAMYFCASSSSGGATDTQYFGPGTRLTVL.

This rearrangement joins TRBV12-5 to TRBJ2-1; with no DNA, the TCRdb D assignment of TRBD2 cannot be verified. CDR1 and CDR2 from the germline V gene are LGHNT and FRNRAP. The CDR3 extends over 15 amino acids. The CDR3: CASGSGLADYNEQFF.

CDR3: CSASSPTSWGTQETQYF. This chain links TRBV20-1 with TRBJ2-5; checking the TCRdb D call of TRBD2 is not possible without DNA. This CDR3 contains 17 residues. Per the germline V gene, CDR1 is DFQATT and CDR2 is SNEGSKA (reference sequence).

J is TRBJ1-6 and V is TRBV12-3 or TRBV12-4. This CDR3 comprises 12 residues. Here the CDR3 reads CASTQFNSPLHF.